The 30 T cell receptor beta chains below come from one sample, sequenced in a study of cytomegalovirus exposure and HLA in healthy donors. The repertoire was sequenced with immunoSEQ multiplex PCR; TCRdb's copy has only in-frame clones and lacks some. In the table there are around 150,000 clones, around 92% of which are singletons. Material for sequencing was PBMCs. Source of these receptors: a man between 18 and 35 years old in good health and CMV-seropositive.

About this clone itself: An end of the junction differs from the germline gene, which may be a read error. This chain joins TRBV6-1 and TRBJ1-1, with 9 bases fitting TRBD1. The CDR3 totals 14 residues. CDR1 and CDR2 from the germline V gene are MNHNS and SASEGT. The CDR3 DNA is TGTGCCAGCAGGGAAGGGACAGGGAAGACTGAAGCTTTCTTT. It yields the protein CASREGTGKTEAFF.

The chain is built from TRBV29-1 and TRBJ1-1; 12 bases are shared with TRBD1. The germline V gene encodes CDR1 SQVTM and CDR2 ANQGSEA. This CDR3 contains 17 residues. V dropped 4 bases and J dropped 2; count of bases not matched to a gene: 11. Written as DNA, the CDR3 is TGCAGCGTTGTAGAGGGGGACAGGGGGCGAGGAAACACTGAAGCTTTCTTT. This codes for CSVVEGDRGRGNTEAFF.

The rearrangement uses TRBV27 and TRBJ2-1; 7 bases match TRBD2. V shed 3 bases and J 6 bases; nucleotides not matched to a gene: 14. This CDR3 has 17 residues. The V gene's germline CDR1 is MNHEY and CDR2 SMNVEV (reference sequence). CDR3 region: CASSFTLGPAGVNEQFF. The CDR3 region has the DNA TGTGCCAGCAGTTTCACCTTGGGACCCGCGGGGGTCAATGAGCAGTTCTTC.

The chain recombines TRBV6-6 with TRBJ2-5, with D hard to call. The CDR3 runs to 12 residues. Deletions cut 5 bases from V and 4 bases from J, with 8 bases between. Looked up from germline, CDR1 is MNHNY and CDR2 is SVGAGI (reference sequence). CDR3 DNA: TGTGCCAGCAGTCTACTACGAGAGACCCAGTACTTC. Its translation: CASSLLRETQYF.

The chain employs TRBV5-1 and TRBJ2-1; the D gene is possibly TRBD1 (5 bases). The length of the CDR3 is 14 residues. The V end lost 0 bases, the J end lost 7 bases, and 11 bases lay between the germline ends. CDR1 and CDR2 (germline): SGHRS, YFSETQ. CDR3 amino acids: CASSLGSGMNEQFF. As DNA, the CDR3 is TGCGCCAGCAGCTTGGGGTCAGGGATGAATGAGCAGTTCTTC.

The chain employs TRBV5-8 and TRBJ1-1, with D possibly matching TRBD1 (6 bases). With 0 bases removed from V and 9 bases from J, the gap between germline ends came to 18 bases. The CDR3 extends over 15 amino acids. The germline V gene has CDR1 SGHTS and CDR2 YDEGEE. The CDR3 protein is CASSLEGGTRGKAFF. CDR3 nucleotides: TGTGCCAGCAGCTTGGAAGGAGGAACAAGGGGGAAAGCTTTCTTT.

The CDR3 DNA reads TGTGCCAGCAGTTCAAACAGGGCTGGGGCCAACGTCCTGACTTTC. This gives the protein CASSSNRAGANVLTF. The V and J genes are TRBV27 and TRBJ2-6, with D tentatively TRBD1 (6 bases). This CDR3 spans 15 amino acids. Germline V gives CDR1 MNHEY, CDR2 SMNVEV (reference sequence). V was trimmed by 4 bases and J by 2 bases, leaving 9 bases between them.

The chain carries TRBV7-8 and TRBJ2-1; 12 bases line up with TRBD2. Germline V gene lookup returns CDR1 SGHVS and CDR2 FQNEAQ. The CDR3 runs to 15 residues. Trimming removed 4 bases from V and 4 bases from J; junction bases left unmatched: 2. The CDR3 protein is CASSSTSGRYNEQFF. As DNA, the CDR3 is TGTGCCAGCAGCTCTACTAGCGGGAGGTACAATGAGCAGTTCTTC.

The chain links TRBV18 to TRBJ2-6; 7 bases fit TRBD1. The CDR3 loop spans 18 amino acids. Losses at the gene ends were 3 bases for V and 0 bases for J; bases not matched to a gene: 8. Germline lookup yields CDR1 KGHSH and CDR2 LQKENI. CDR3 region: CASSPRQGWGSGANVLTF. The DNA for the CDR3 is TGTGCCAGCTCACCCCGACAGGGTTGGGGCTCTGGGGCCAACGTCCTGACTTTC.

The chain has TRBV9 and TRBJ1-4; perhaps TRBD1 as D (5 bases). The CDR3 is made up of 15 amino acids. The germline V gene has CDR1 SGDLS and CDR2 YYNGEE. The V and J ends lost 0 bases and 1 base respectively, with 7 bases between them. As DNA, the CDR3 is TGTGCCAGCAGCGTAGGTACAGGAACTAATGAAAAACTGTTTTTT. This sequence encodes CASSVGTGTNEKLFF.

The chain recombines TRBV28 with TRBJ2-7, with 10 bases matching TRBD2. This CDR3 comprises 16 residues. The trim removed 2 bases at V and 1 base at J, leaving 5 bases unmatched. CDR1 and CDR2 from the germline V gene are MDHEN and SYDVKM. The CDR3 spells CASSLDGLAVSYEQYF. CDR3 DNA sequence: TGTGCCAGCAGTTTAGATGGACTAGCGGTATCCTACGAGCAGTACTTC.

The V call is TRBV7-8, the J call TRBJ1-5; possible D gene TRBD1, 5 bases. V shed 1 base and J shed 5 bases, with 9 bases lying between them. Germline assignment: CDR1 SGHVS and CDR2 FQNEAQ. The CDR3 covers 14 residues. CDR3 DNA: TGTGCCAGCAGCTTAGATTGGGGGGATCAGCCCCAGCATTTT. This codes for CASSLDWGDQPQHF. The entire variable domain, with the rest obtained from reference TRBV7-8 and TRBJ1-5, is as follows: GAGVSQSPRYKVAKRGQDVALRCDPISGHVSLFWYQQALGQGPEFLTYFQNEAQLDKSGLPSDRFFAERPEGSVSTLKIQRTQQEDSAVYLCASSLDWGDQPQHFGDGTRLSIL.

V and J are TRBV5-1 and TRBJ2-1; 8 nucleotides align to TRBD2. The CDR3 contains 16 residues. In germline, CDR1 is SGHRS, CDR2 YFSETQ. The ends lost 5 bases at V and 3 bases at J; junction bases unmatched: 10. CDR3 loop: CASSYTPGLDYNEQFF. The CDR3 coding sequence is TGCGCCAGCAGTTACACCCCGGGACTAGACTACAATGAGCAGTTCTTC. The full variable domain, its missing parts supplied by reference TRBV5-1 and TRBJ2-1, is KAGVTQTPRYLIKTRGQQVTLSCSPISGHRSVSWYQQTPGQGLQFLFEYFSETQRNKGNFPGRFSGRQFSNSRSEMNVSTLELGDSALYLCASSYTPGLDYNEQFFGPGTRLTVL.

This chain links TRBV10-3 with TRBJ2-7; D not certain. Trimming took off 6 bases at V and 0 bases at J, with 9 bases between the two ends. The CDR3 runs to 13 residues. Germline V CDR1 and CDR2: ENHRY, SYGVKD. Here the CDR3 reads CAIRTVSSYEQYF. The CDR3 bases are TGTGCCATCAGAACAGTGAGCTCCTACGAGCAGTACTTC.

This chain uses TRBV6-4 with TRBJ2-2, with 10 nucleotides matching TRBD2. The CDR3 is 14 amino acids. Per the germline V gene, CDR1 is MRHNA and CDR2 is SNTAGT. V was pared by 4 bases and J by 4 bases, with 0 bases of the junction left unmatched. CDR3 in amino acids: CASSASGSTGELFF. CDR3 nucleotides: TGTGCCAGCAGTGCTAGCGGGAGCACCGGGGAGCTGTTTTTT.

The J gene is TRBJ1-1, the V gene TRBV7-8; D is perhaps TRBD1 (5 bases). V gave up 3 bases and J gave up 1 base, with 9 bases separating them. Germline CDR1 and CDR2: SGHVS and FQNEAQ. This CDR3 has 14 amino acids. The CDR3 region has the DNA TGTGCCAGCAGCTTCCCAGGGAAGAACACTGAAGCTTTCTTT. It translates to CASSFPGKNTEAFF.

The CDR3 DNA sequence: TGTGCCAGCAGCGTAGGAACAGGGTTTCCAGATACGCAGTATTTT. It codes for CASSVGTGFPDTQYF. The chain has TRBV9 and TRBJ2-3, with D tentatively TRBD1 (6 bases). The V gene's germline CDR1 is SGDLS and CDR2 YYNGEE. This CDR3 comprises 15 residues. Trimming removed 0 bases from V and 4 bases from J, with 12 bases in between.

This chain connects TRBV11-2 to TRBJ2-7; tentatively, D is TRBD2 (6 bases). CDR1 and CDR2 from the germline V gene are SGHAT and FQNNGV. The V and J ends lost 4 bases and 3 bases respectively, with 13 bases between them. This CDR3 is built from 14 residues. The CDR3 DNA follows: TGTGCCAGCAGCTCGGGACTCCCTCTCTACGAGCAGTACTTC. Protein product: CASSSGLPLYEQYF.

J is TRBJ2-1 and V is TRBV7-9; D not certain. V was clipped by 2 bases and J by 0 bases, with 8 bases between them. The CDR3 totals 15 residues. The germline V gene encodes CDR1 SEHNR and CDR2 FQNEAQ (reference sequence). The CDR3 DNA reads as TGTGCCAGCAGCTTATCAGGTAGCTCCTACAATGAGCAGTTCTTC. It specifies CASSLSGSSYNEQFF. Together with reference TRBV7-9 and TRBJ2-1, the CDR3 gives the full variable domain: DTGVSQNPRHKITKRGQNVTFRCDPISEHNRLYWYRQTLGQGPEFLTYFQNEAQLEKSRLLSDRFSAERPKGSFSTLEIQRTEQGDSAMYLCASSLSGSSYNEQFFGPGTRLTVL.

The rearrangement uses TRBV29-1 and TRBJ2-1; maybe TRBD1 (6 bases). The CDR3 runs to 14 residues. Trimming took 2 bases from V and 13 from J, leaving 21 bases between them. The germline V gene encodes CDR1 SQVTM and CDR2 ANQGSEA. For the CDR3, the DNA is TGCAGCGTTGAAAGGGCAGGGGCGACAATGAAACAGTTCTTC. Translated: CSVERAGATMKQFF.

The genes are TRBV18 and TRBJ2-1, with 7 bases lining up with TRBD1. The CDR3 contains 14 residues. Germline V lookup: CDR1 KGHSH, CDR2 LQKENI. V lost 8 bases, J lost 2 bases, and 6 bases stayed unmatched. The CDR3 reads CASTRDRAYNEQFF. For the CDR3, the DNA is TGTGCCAGCACCCGGGACAGAGCCTACAATGAGCAGTTCTTC.

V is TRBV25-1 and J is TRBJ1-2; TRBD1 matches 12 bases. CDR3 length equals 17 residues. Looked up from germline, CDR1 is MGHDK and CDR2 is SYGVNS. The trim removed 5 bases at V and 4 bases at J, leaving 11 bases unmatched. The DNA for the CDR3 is TGTGCCAGCAGTTCCTCCTCCGGGACAGGGGGCGGCTATGGCTACACCTTC. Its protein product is CASSSSSGTGGGYGYTF.

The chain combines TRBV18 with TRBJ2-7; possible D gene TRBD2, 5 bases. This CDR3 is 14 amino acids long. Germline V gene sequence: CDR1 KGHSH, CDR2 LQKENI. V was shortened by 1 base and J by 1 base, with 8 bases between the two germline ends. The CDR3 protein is CASSPRGESYEQYF. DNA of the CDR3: TGTGCCAGCTCACCACGGGGAGAGTCCTACGAGCAGTACTTC.

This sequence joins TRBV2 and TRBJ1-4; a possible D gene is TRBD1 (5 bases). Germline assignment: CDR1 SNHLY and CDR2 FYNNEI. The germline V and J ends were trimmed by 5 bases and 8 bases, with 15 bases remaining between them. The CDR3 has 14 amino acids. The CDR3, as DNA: TGTGCCAGCAGTAAGGCAGGGTCGCGAGAAAAACTGTTTTTT. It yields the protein CASSKAGSREKLFF.

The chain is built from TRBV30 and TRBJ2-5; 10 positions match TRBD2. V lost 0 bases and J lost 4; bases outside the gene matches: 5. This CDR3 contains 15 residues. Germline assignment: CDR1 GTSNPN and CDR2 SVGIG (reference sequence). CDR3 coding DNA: TGTGCCTGGAGTGTACTTCGACTAGCGGGAGAGACCCAGTACTTC. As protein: CAWSVLRLAGETQYF.

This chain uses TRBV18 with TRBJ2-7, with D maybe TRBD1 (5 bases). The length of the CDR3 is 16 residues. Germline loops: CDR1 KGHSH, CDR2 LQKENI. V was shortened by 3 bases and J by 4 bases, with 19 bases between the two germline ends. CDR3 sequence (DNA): TGTGCCAGCTCACCCGAAGGAACAGGCCGAGGATACGAGCAGTACTTC. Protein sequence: CASSPEGTGRGYEQYF.

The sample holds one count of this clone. The CDR3 nucleotides are TGTGCCAGCAATAGGGACAGGGACAACTATGGCTACACCTTC. This translates into CASNRDRDNYGYTF. The chain uses TRBV2 and TRBJ1-2, with 9 bases identical to TRBD1. The CDR3 has 14 amino acids. Germline V gives CDR1 SNHLY, CDR2 FYNNEI. V lost 7 bases, J lost 2 bases, and 5 bases stayed unmatched. Based on the CDR3 plus reference TRBV2 and TRBJ1-2, the full variable domain is EPEVTQTPSHQVTQMGQEVILRCVPISNHLYFYWYRQILGQKVEFLVSFYNNEISEKSEIFDDQFSVERPDGSNFTLKIRSTKLEDSAMYFCASNRDRDNYGYTFGSGTRLTVV.

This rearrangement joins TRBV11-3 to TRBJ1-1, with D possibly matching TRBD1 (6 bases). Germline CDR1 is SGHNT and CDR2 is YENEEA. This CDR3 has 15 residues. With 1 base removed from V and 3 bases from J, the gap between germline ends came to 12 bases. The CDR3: CASSLVSYRDTEAFF. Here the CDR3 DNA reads TGTGCCAGCAGCTTAGTCTCCTACAGGGACACTGAAGCTTTCTTT. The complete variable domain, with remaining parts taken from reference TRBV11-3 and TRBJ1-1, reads EAGVVQSPRYKIIEKKQPVAFWCNPISGHNTLYWYLQNLGQGPELLIRYENEEAVDDSQLPKDRFSAERLKGVDSTLKIQPAELGDSAVYLCASSLVSYRDTEAFFGQGTRLTVV.

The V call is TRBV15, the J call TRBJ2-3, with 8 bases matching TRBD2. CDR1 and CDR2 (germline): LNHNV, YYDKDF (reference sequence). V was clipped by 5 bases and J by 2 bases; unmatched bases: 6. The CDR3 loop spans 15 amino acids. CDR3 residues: CATSLAGGLTDTQYF. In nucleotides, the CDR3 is TGTGCCACCAGCCTTGCGGGGGGTCTCACAGATACGCAGTATTTT.

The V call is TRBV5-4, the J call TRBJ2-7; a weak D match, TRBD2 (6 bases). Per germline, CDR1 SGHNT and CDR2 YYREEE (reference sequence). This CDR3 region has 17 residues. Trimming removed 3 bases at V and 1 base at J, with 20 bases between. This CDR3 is CASSSASWGVLSYEQYF. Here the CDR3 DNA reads TGTGCCAGCAGCTCCGCCTCCTGGGGGGTGTTATCCTACGAGCAGTACTTC.